The 19 T cell receptor beta chains reported below all come from one sample, sequenced in a study of T cells in Graves' hyperthyroidism and ophthalmopathy. Amplification of TCR beta CDR3 regions used RNA as the template. The HTBI primer set drove a first-round RT-PCR of the TCR CDR3. TCRdb passed the multiplex PCR reads through MiXCR, listing each CDR3 protein once. The sample contains about 290,000 distinct CDR3 sequences, roughly 13% of which appear only once. Sequenced: blood. These receptors originate from a woman aged 40 to 50 with Graves' hyperthyroidism.

This clonotype was picked up a small number of times. This rearrangement joins TRBV7-9 to TRBJ2-5, with 8 bases that match TRBD1. Germline V gene sequence: CDR1 SEHNR, CDR2 FQNEAQ (reference sequence). The CDR3 sequence is 13 residues long. J gave up 5 bases and V 5 bases, and 4 bases lay outside the gene matches. CDR3 nucleotide sequence: TGTGCCAGCAGCGCGACAGGGGTGGAGACCCAGTACTTC. Its translation is CASSATGVETQYF. Supplemented by reference TRBV7-9 and TRBJ2-5, the full variable domain reads DTGVSQNPRHKITKRGQNVTFRCDPISEHNRLYWYRQTLGQGPEFLTYFQNEAQLEKSRLLSDRFSAERPKGSFSTLEIQRTEQGDSAMYLCASSATGVETQYFGPGTRLLVL.

The genes are TRBV20-1 and TRBJ2-3, with no clear D. Germline CDR1 and CDR2: DFQATT and SNEGSKA (reference sequence). The CDR3 runs 15 residues. V lost 6 bases and J 3 bases, leaving 19 bases between the germline ends. Written as DNA, the CDR3 is TGCAGTGCCCCAGGCGTAGGGTGGTGGACAGATACGCAGTATTTT. It encodes CSAPGVGWWTDTQYF.

Many counts were recorded for this clonotype. V usage is TRBV20-1 and J usage is TRBJ2-7; 8 bases agree with TRBD1. This CDR3 is built from 12 residues. Germline V gene sequence: CDR1 DFQATT, CDR2 SNEGSKA (reference sequence). V was pared by 3 bases and J by 4 bases, with 2 bases of the junction left unmatched. CDR3 bases: TGCAGTGCTAGCGACAGGGGTTACGAGCAGTACTTC. Encoded protein: CSASDRGYEQYF.

The chain uses TRBV19 and TRBJ2-7; the match to TRBD1 covers 11 bases. V trimming: 5 bases; J trimming: 7 bases; junction bases outside the gene matches: 7. The germline CDR1 and CDR2 sequences are LNHDA and SQIVND (reference sequence). CDR3 length equals 14 residues. This CDR3 reads CASSPRTGGREQYF. The CDR3 DNA sequence: TGTGCCAGTAGTCCCCGGACAGGGGGCAGAGAGCAGTACTTC.

This clonotype has ten or more counts. V usage is TRBV6-1 and J usage is TRBJ2-1; D gene unclear. The V gene's germline CDR1 is MNHNS and CDR2 SASEGT. V lost 5 bases to trimming and J lost 0 bases, with 11 bases between them. This CDR3 is 15 amino acids long. The CDR3 loop is CASSYFRSSYNEQFF. CDR3 sequence (DNA): TGTGCCAGCAGTTACTTCCGAAGCTCCTACAATGAGCAGTTCTTC.

This clonotype was observed many times. This chain uses TRBV12-3 or TRBV12-4 with TRBJ2-3; D uncertain. The V end was cut by 2 bases, the J end by 6 bases, with 15 bases between. The CDR3 runs to 15 residues. Written as DNA, the CDR3 is TGTGCCAGCAGTTTAATGGGGATAGCTTCCGATACGCAGTATTTT. It codes for CASSLMGIASDTQYF.

The table lists this clonotype with many counts. The CDR3 reads CASSRTSEETQYF. CDR3 DNA sequence: TGTGCCAGCAGCCGGACTAGCGAGGAGACCCAGTACTTC. J is TRBJ2-5 and V is TRBV7-2; 9 nucleotides line up with TRBD2. The CDR3 is made up of 13 amino acids. V lost 5 bases and J lost 5; bases outside the gene matches: 3. Looked up from germline, CDR1 is SGHTA and CDR2 is FQGNSA. The whole variable domain, remainder taken from reference TRBV7-2 and TRBJ2-5, is GAGVSQSPSNKVTEKGKDVELRCDPISGHTALYWYRQSLGQGLEFLIYFQGNSAPDKSGLPSDRFSAERTGGSVSTLTIQRTQQEDSAVYLCASSRTSEETQYFGPGTRLLVL.

The table lists this clonotype with many counts. The chain carries TRBV20-1 and TRBJ2-1; the D gene is possibly TRBD2 (6 bases). There are 14 residues in the CDR3. Per germline, CDR1 DFQATT and CDR2 SNEGSKA (reference sequence). Trimming stripped 5 bases from V and 2 bases from J, with 13 bases between. The CDR3 sequence is CSALERVPYNEQFF. The CDR3 bases are TGCAGTGCTCTGGAGCGGGTACCCTACAATGAGCAGTTCTTC.

This clonotype was counted many times. The rearrangement links TRBV20-1 to TRBJ2-3; 8 bases agree with TRBD2. The CDR3 contains 16 residues. CDR1 and CDR2 (germline): DFQATT, SNEGSKA (reference sequence). Germline trimming cut 4 bases from V and 5 bases from J; bases unmatched to any gene: 14. CDR3 loop: CSATYNSGAGGDTQYF. CDR3 sequence (DNA): TGCAGTGCTACTTACAATAGCGGGGCTGGAGGAGATACGCAGTATTTT.

This clonotype was detected many times. The V gene is TRBV6-2 or TRBV6-3, the J gene TRBJ2-7, with unresolved D. The ends were cut back, 1 base at V and 3 bases at J, with 7 bases in the middle. Germline V CDR1 and CDR2: MNHEY, SVGEGT. The CDR3 extends over 13 amino acids. CDR3 residues: CASSYFKFYEQYF. Here the CDR3 DNA reads TGTGCCAGCAGTTACTTCAAATTCTACGAGCAGTACTTC.

The table lists this clonotype with many counts. The V gene is TRBV3-1, the J gene TRBJ1-6; a possible D gene is TRBD1 (5 bases). V dropped 4 bases and J dropped 8 bases, with 9 bases sitting between them. CDR3 length: 13 amino acids. Germline V gene sequence: CDR1 LGHDT, CDR2 YNNKEL (reference sequence). Written as DNA, the CDR3 is TGTGCCAGCAGCCCGCGGGGGGATTCACCCCTCCACTTT. Protein: CASSPRGDSPLHF.

This clonotype was seen many times. The genes are TRBV28 and TRBJ1-6; no firm D call. The germline gives CDR1 MDHEN, CDR2 SYDVKM. The CDR3 runs to 13 residues. V was cut by 5 bases and J by 8 bases, with 10 bases left in between. CDR3 coding DNA: TGTGCCAGCAGTCCCTTAGAGGATTCACCCCTCCACTTT. Translation: CASSPLEDSPLHF.

This clonotype was seen many times. V gene TRBV11-3 combines with J gene TRBJ2-5; 12 bases are shared with TRBD2. This CDR3 contains 15 residues. The germline V gene has CDR1 SGHNT and CDR2 YENEEA. J lost 3 bases, V lost 5 bases, and 4 bases had no gene match. This CDR3 is CASSDRTSGKETQYF. The CDR3 DNA is TGTGCCAGCAGCGACCGGACTAGCGGGAAAGAGACCCAGTACTTC.

This clonotype was seen many times. The J gene is TRBJ1-1, the V gene TRBV3-1, with D unresolved. CDR1 and CDR2 from the germline V gene are LGHDT and YNNKEL (reference sequence). The CDR3 has 14 residues. V lost 2 bases, J lost 1 base, and 8 bases lay in between. The CDR3 sequence: CASSQSTTNTEAFF. In DNA, the CDR3 is TGTGCCAGCAGCCAATCAACGACGAACACTGAAGCTTTCTTT.

This clonotype was found a few times. Just one base apart from a much larger clone, this may be a read error. This chain connects TRBV28 to TRBJ2-7, with 9 bases aligning to TRBD1. CDR3 length equals 15 residues. CDR1 MDHEN and CDR2 SYDVKM come from the germline V gene. J gave up 1 base and V 2 bases, and 3 bases lay outside the gene matches. CDR3 in amino acids: CASSLLGQGSYEQYF. CDR3 coding DNA: TGTGCCAGCAGTTTACTGGGACAGGGTTCCTACGAGCAGTACTTC.

This clonotype was seen many times. The rearrangement joins TRBV14 to TRBJ1-1; D may be TRBD1 (5 bases). Germline V gene sequence: CDR1 SGHDN, CDR2 FVKESK. The germline V and J ends were trimmed by 1 base and 5 bases, with 11 bases remaining between them. The length of the CDR3 is 14 residues. The CDR3 sequence is CASSQAHKGTEAFF. CDR3 bases: TGTGCCAGCAGCCAAGCTCACAAGGGGACTGAAGCTTTCTTT.

In its sample, this clonotype was seen many times. CDR3 sequence (DNA): TGTGCCAGCAGCTTCGGACTAACTCATAGCACAGATACGCAGTATTTT. This encodes CASSFGLTHSTDTQYF. This chain uses TRBV7-2 with TRBJ2-3; tentative D call: TRBD2 (6 bases). This CDR3 is built from 16 residues. CDR1 and CDR2 from the germline V gene are SGHTA and FQGNSA. V was pared by 3 bases and J by 0 bases, with 13 bases between.

This clonotype was detected many times. CDR3 amino acids: CASRRDLNTEAFF. The CDR3 DNA reads as TGTGCCAGCAGGCGGGACTTAAACACTGAAGCTTTCTTT. The V gene is TRBV7-2, the J gene TRBJ1-1, with a possible D match to TRBD1 (5 bases). The length of the CDR3 is 13 residues. Germline lookup yields CDR1 SGHTA and CDR2 FQGNSA. Trimming shortened V by 6 bases and J by 2 bases, and 10 bases separated the two germline ends.

In its sample, this clonotype was seen many times. The chain recombines TRBV20-1 with TRBJ2-1, with D possibly TRBD2 on 6 matching bases. The CDR3 consists of 15 residues. V dropped 1 base and J dropped 0 bases, with 10 bases sitting between them. Germline V gene sequence: CDR1 DFQATT, CDR2 SNEGSKA (reference sequence). In DNA form, the CDR3 reads TGCAGTGCTAGAGTAACTAGCCGCTCCTACAATGAGCAGTTCTTC. This sequence encodes CSARVTSRSYNEQFF.